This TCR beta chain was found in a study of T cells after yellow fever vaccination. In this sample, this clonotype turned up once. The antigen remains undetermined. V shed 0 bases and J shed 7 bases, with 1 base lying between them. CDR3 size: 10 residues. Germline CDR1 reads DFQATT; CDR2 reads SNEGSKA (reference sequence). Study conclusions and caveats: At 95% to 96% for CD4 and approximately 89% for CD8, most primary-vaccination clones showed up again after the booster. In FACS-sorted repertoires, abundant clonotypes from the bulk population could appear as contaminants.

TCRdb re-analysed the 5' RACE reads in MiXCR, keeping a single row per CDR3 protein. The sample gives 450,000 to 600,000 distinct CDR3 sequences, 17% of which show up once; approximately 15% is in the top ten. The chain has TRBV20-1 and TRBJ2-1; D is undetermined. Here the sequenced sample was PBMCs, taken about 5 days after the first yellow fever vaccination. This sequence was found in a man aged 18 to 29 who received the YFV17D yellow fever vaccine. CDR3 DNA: TGCAGTGCTAGAGAAAATGAGCAGTTCTTC. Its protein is CSARENEQFF.